What follows describes a single TCR beta chain. This entry comes from a study of shared T cell receptors in the human thymus. Here immunoSEQ multiplex PCR was the method, and the copy in TCRdb shows in-frame clones only, minus some. Seen here are about 730,000 clones, 80% to 90% observed once, and the top ten hold 0.0095% to 0.011%. The CDR3 has 17 amino acids. V dropped 4 bases and J dropped 10; count of bases not matched to a gene: 11. Germline CDR1 reads MDHEN; CDR2 reads SYDVKM. These data also formed part of another study, on human thymus T cells. Per that paper: Thymus pieces cut out during corrective heart surgery were the tissue that was used. Apparent bias marked the V and J gene usage of thymic and blood repertoires.

The receptor comes from a girl less than two years old with a congenital heart defect. Material for sequencing was thymocytes. The rearrangement joins TRBV28 to TRBJ1-6; 12 positions match TRBD1. The CDR3 spells CASSSGTGGEGGSPLHF. In DNA, the CDR3 is TGTGCCAGCAGTTCCGGGACAGGGGGCGAGGGTGGCTCACCCCTCCACTTT.